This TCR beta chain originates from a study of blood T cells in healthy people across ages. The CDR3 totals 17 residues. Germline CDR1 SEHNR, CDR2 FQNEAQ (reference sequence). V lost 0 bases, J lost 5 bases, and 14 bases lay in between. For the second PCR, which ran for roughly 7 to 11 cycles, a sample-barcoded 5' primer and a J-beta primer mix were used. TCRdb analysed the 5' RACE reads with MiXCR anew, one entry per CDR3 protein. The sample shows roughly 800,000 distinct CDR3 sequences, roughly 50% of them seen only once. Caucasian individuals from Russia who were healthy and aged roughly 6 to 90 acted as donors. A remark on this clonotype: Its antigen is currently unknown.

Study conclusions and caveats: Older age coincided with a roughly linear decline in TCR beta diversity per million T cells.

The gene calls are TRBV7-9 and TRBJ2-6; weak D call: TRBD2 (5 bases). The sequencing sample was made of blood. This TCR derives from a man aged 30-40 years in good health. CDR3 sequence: CASSLARRENRANVLTF. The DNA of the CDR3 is TGTGCCAGCAGCTTAGCACGCCGGGAAAACCGGGCCAACGTCCTGACTTTC.